The present T cell receptor beta chain was sequenced within a study of persistence of HIV-infected CD4 T cells. Study results and caveats: Degenerate expanded CDR3beta sequences were enriched among CMV- and Gag-responding cells. Proviral oligoclonality tracked with TCR oligoclonality within the same sorted cells.

The V end was cut by 4 bases, the J end by 5 bases, with 17 bases between. The CDR3 runs 15 residues. Germline V gene lookup returns CDR1 LNHDA and CDR2 SQIVND (reference sequence). Notes on this clone: Its antigen is not known.

This was the immunoSEQ version 4 assay in survey mode. Libraries were prepared by immunoSEQ multiplex PCR; TCRdb keeps only in-frame clonotypes and omits some of them. The sample has tens of thousands of clones; more than 85% are singletons. This nonspecific control used anti-CD3/anti-CD28 bead stimulation of CD4+ T cells. Responding CD4+ T cells were sorted by upregulation of both CD40 ligand and CD69. Donors had CD4+ T cell counts above 400 cells/uL and were CMV-seropositive. For around 20 hours, CD8-depleted PBMCs received anti-CD28/CD49d costimulation, a CD40-blocking antibody and enfuvirtide. The chain is built from TRBV19 and TRBJ1-2; TRBD1 is a possible D gene (5 bases). This specimen was CD4+ T cells sorted from PBMCs after approximately 19-hour stimulation, taken from a patient who received antiretroviral therapy. The clonotype originates from an adult man with HIV who was CMV-seropositive. This chain's CDR3 is CASSTRTPGRYGYTF. CDR3 DNA: TGTGCCAGTAGTACCCGGACACCTGGTCGGTATGGCTACACCTTC.